This is a list of T cell receptor beta chains from one sample in a study of PD-L1 blockade in urothelial cancer. TCRdb keeps only in-frame clones here, not all; method: immunoSEQ multiplex PCR. Here the sample spans about 81,000 clones, about 82% being singletons. Sequencing used PBMCs, obtained around atezolizumab (anti-PD-L1) treatment. These receptors were obtained from a man aged 35-49 years with urothelial cancer. The CDR3 runs from the conserved cysteine through the conserved F or W. A clone size is listed for some rows: how often the clone was seen (once, few, many), or a class if it is expanded.

v_call	clone_size	cdr3_aa
TRBV29-1	once	CSVDVTGGDEQYF
TRBV11-3	.	CASSETGEMETQYF
TRBV5-1	.	CASSTGGPVQSEAFF
TRBV6-6	.	CASSARGSGSYEQYF
TRBV20-1	.	CSARVAAEQYF
TRBV18	.	CASSPRVGGSSYNEQFF
TRBV29-1	.	CSVGAEYSYEQYF
TRBV9	.	CASSVATSGSREQYF
TRBV9	once	CASSAEQVLTEAFF
TRBV5-4	.	CASSLSQGSYNEQFF
TRBV11-3	.	CASSTGGTEAFF
TRBV19	.	CASSTGTGGDEQYF
TRBV6-6	.	CASTSGGITDTQYF
TRBV7-2	.	CASSLGQNYGYTF
TRBV27	.	CASTGLADYNEQFF
TRBV11-3	few	CASSLQGTGGYEQYF
TRBV29-1	.	CSVVEGENIQYF
TRBV6-5	.	CASSDSRIGYTF
TRBV28	.	CASSTGRSGNTIYF
TRBV6-4	.	CASAQGMAGADTQYF
TRBV11-2	.	CASSLPRVAVMNTGELFF
TRBV5-1	.	CASSSGSLYSGNTIYF
TRBV11-3	.	CASSLESNTEAFF
TRBV2	.	CASRTGLTFAGELFF
TRBV29-1	.	CSVVGGAEAFF
TRBV11-3	.	CASSFSLAGLPGELFF
TRBV30	once	CAWSLPRVAVSSYEQYF
TRBV6-5	.	CASSYAGAHYGYTF
TRBV27	.	CASQEADTQYF
TRBV30	.	CAWSRTGSEAFF
TRBV28	.	CASTPGILSTDTQYF
TRBV14	once	CASSQGARGYGYTF